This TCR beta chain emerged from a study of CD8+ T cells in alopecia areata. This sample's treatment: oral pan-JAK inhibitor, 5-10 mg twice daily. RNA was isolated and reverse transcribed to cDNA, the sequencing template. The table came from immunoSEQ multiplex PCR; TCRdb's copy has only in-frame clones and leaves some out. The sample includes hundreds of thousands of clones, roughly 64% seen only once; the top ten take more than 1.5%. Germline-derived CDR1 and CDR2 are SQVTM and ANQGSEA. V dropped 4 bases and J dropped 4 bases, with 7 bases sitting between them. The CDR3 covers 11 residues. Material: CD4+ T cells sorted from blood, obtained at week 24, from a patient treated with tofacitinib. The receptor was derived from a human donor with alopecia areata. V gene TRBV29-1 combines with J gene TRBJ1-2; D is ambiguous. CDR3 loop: CSVAGSYGYTF. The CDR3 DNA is TGCAGCGTTGCGGGCAGCTATGGCTACACCTTC.